Listed below are T cell receptor beta chains from one sample, sequenced in a study of cytomegalovirus exposure and HLA in healthy donors. TCRdb's copy holds only in-frame clones and misses some; the assay was immunoSEQ multiplex PCR. The repertoire has roughly 250,000 clones, approximately 80% of them found once; the top ten carry roughly 0.3%. Sequencing was performed on PBMCs. The source is a girl aged 2-10 years in good health and CMV-seronegative. Both conserved end residues are part of each CDR3. D genes are given only for firm matches. Clone size is stated in some rows and not others, as once, few, many or a class when expanded.

d_gene	v_gene	abundance	j_gene	CDR3nt	CDR3aa
TRBD1	TRBV5-6	NA	TRBJ2-7	TGTGCCAGCAGCGCCGGACAGGGGTCTATCTCCTACGAGCAGTACTTC	CASSAGQGSISYEQYF
NA	TRBV5-6	NA	TRBJ2-7	TGTGCCAGCAGCTTTGACAGCTCCTACGAGCAGTACTTC	CASSFDSSYEQYF
NA	TRBV2	NA	TRBJ2-1	TGTGCCAGCAGTGAGATGGGGGGAGTTCCCTACAATGAGCAGTTCTTC	CASSEMGGVPYNEQFF
NA	TRBV5-1	once	TRBJ1-1	TGCGCCAGCAGCGTGCCCAGGGTGAACACTGAAGCTTTCTTT	CASSVPRVNTEAFF
NA	TRBV19	NA	TRBJ2-7	TGTGCCAGTAGTATTGCGTCAACCTACGAGCAGTACTTC	CASSIASTYEQYF
NA	TRBV11-2	NA	TRBJ2-7	TGTGCCAGCAGCCAACCGCGGGCGGTGTTCTACGAGCAGTACTTC	CASSQPRAVFYEQYF
NA	TRBV5-5	few	TRBJ2-1	TGTGCCAGCAGCTTGGGGTTCGGGTACAATGAGCAGTTCTTC	CASSLGFGYNEQFF
TRBD2	TRBV11-2	once	TRBJ2-1	TGTGCCAGCAGCTCGACACCCGGACTAGCGGCCGACAATGAGCAGTTCTTC	CASSSTPGLAADNEQFF
NA	TRBV28	once	TRBJ1-2	TGTGCCAGCAGTTTCAGGGAAGGCTATGGCTACACCTTC	CASSFREGYGYTF
TRBD2	TRBV6-5	NA	TRBJ2-5	TGTGCCAGCAGTTACTCGTCGGGAGGGCCCAGAGAGACCCAGTACTTC	CASSYSSGGPRETQYF
NA	TRBV10-3	few	TRBJ2-4	TGTGCCATCAAGGGGGATGCGGACATTCAGTACTTC	CAIKGDADIQYF
NA	TRBV7-9	NA	TRBJ1-4	TGTTCCAGCAGCTCGGGTTCAAATGAAAAACTGTTTTTT	CSSSSGSNEKLFF
TRBD1	TRBV4-2	few	TRBJ1-1	TGTGCCAGCAGCCAACCCCCCGGACAGGGGAGGGGTGAAGCTTTCTTT	CASSQPPGQGRGEAFF
NA	TRBV28	NA	TRBJ1-1	TGTGCCAGCAGTTTGTTCGGTTCGGACACTGAAGCTTTCTTT	CASSLFGSDTEAFF
NA	TRBV7-8	NA	TRBJ2-4	TGTGCCAGCAGCTCTTCCAGGGTCAGAGCCAAAAACATTCAGTACTTC	CASSSSRVRAKNIQYF
NA	TRBV9	NA	TRBJ1-3	TGTGCCAGCAGCGTTGGAGCAGGGTTCTGGGGAAACACCATATATTTT	CASSVGAGFWGNTIYF
NA	TRBV11-2	NA	TRBJ2-5	TGTGCCAGCAGCTCGGGGGAGACCCAGTACTTC	CASSSGETQYF
NA	TRBV18	NA	TRBJ2-7	TGTGCCAGCTCACCAACAGGGTTTCGAGGTTACGAGCAGTACTTC	CASSPTGFRGYEQYF
TRBD2	TRBV19	NA	TRBJ2-5	TGTGCCAGTAGTAACGTTCTAGCGGGAGGTCATCAGCAGTACTTC	CASSNVLAGGHQQYF
NA	TRBV9	NA	TRBJ2-7	TGTGCCAGCAGTACAGGGTCTCTTGGCGAGCAGTACTTC	CASSTGSLGEQYF
TRBD1	TRBV5-6	few	TRBJ1-2	TGTGCCAGCAGCCTAGGGACAGGGGGCGTCTATGGCTACACCTTC	CASSLGTGGVYGYTF
NA	TRBV5-6	NA	TRBJ2-7	TGTGCCAGCAGCCCTGCCTACGAGCAGTACTTC	CASSPAYEQYF
TRBD2	TRBV4-2	NA	TRBJ2-1	TGTGCCAGCAGCCAAGGAACCGGGACTAGCGGGACACATGAGCAGTTCTTC	CASSQGTGTSGTHEQFF
TRBD2	TRBV6-5	NA	TRBJ2-7	TGTGCCAGCAGCAGGACTAGCTCCTACGAGCAGTACTTC	CASSRTSSYEQYF
TRBD1	TRBV2	NA	TRBJ1-1	TGTGCCAGTTGTGACAGGGGGAACACTGAAGCTTTCTTT	CASCDRGNTEAFF
TRBD1	TRBV6-5	NA	TRBJ1-2	TGTGCCAGCAGTCGCTCCGGGACAGGGTATGGCTACACCTTC	CASSRSGTGYGYTF
NA	TRBV6-1	NA	TRBJ1-4	TGTGCCAGCAGTGGACCTAACGAGGGAACTAATGAAAAACTGTTTTTT	CASSGPNEGTNEKLFF
NA	TRBV5-4	NA	TRBJ2-1	TGTGCCAGCAGCTTGCCTTCGGTATCCTACAATGAGCAGTTCTTC	CASSLPSVSYNEQFF
TRBD1	TRBV9	NA	TRBJ2-5	TGTGCCAGCAGCGTAGACATTGACAGGGGGCAATGGAGAGAGACCCAGTACTTC	CASSVDIDRGQWRETQYF
NA	TRBV28	NA	TRBJ1-2	TGTGCCAGCAGTTTACCAGCTAACTATGGCTACACCTTC	CASSLPANYGYTF
TRBD1	TRBV6-1	NA	TRBJ2-7	TGTGCCAGCTATCAAGGGACAGGTAATTCTGAGCAGTACTTC	CASYQGTGNSEQYF
TRBD2	TRBV29-1	NA	TRBJ2-3	TGCAGCGTTGATGGGAGGCTAGCGGGGGTCCCAGATACGCAGTATTTT	CSVDGRLAGVPDTQYF
NA	TRBV6-5	NA	TRBJ1-1	TGTGCCAGCACTTCATGGGCAGGGGAAGCTTTCTTT	CASTSWAGEAFF
NA	TRBV5-4	NA	TRBJ1-2	TGTGCCAGCAGCCCCACAGGGTTCTATGGCTACACCTTC	CASSPTGFYGYTF
TRBD1	TRBV19	NA	TRBJ2-7	TGTGCCAGTTCATCCCCACAGGGGGGAGCCTACGAGCAGTACTTC	CASSSPQGGAYEQYF
TRBD1	TRBV28	NA	TRBJ2-3	TGTGCCAGCACCACTGGCAGGGGGCGCTTAAATACGCAGTATTTT	CASTTGRGRLNTQYF
NA	TRBV12-5	NA	TRBJ1-4	TGTGCTAGTGGTTTGGGGACAGAAAATGAAAAACTGTTTTTT	CASGLGTENEKLFF
NA	TRBV30	NA	TRBJ1-2	TGTGCCTGGACCAGGGCAGTTTTCTATGGCTACACCTTC	CAWTRAVFYGYTF
NA	TRBV18	NA	TRBJ2-2	TGTGCCAGCTCACCGACAGGTACCCAAACCGGGGAGCTGTTTTTT	CASSPTGTQTGELFF
TRBD1	TRBV6-5	NA	TRBJ1-6	TGTGCCAGCAATTTATGGACAGGTTCGGATTCACCCCTCCACTTT	CASNLWTGSDSPLHF
TRBD2	TRBV7-3	NA	TRBJ2-5	TGTGCCAGCAGCCAAAACAACGGGGGGGCGGGGACCCAGTACTTC	CASSQNNGGAGTQYF
TRBD1	TRBV2	NA	TRBJ1-2	TGTGCCATCTGGGGGGAACAGGGGGCTGCGTATGGCTACACCTTC	CAIWGEQGAAYGYTF
TRBD1	TRBV28	NA	TRBJ1-4	TGTGCCAGCAGTCCCCCAGGGGGCAGTGAAAAACTGTTTTTT	CASSPPGGSEKLFF
TRBD1	TRBV6-5	NA	TRBJ1-1	TGTGCCAGCAGTTACAACAGGGGGACTGAAGCTTTCTTT	CASSYNRGTEAFF
NA	TRBV4-1	NA	TRBJ2-1	TGCGCCAGCAGCCAAGATAGAGGTTACAATGAGCAGTTCTTC	CASSQDRGYNEQFF
NA	TRBV4-1	NA	TRBJ2-1	TGCGCCAGCAGCCACCTGGGCATCAATGAGCAGTTCTTC	CASSHLGINEQFF
TRBD1	TRBV10-3	NA	TRBJ1-2	TGTGCCATCAGTCCCAGAGGGACAGGGGGCAACTATGGCTACACCTTC	CAISPRGTGGNYGYTF
NA	TRBV19	once	TRBJ2-7	TGTGCCAGTAGGATATATGGACAGCCAGACTACGAGCAGTACTTC	CASRIYGQPDYEQYF
TRBD2	TRBV6-5	NA	TRBJ2-1	TGTGCCAGCAGTTCCCGGGAGCGGGGGACCTACAATGAGCAGTTCTTC	CASSSRERGTYNEQFF
TRBD2	TRBV5-1	NA	TRBJ2-1	TGCGCCAGCAGCTTGGGAACTAGCGGGGGGCACAATGAGCAGTTCTTC	CASSLGTSGGHNEQFF
NA	TRBV4-2	NA	TRBJ1-2	TGTGCCAGCAGCCAACGTAGTGGCTACACCTTC	CASSQRSGYTF
TRBD1	TRBV6-1	NA	TRBJ2-6	TGTGCCAGCAGCGAAACCCCGGGACAGAGTCCCTCTGGGGCCAACGTCCTGACTTTC	CASSETPGQSPSGANVLTF
NA	TRBV6-1	NA	TRBJ2-7	TGTGCCAGCAGTGAAGACGGCTTGGACGTGGGAGACTACGAGCAGTACTTC	CASSEDGLDVGDYEQYF
NA	TRBV6-5	NA	TRBJ1-1	TGTGCCAGCAGGTTGAAACCAACAAACGAAGCTTTCTTT	CASRLKPTNEAFF
TRBD2	TRBV6-1	NA	TRBJ2-7	TGTGCCAGCAGTCAATCGGGGGGGAGAAGCTACGAGCAGTACTTC	CASSQSGGRSYEQYF